What follows is one T cell receptor beta chain and its context. Trimming took 4 bases from V and 0 from J, leaving 12 bases between them. This CDR3 comprises 15 residues. CDR1 and CDR2 from the germline V gene are MDHEN and SYDVKM. These data come from a study of blood T cells in healthy people across ages. Next came a second PCR, run for roughly 7 to 12 cycles, which used a sample-barcoded 5' primer along with a J-beta primer mix. TCRdb re-analysed the 5' RACE reads in MiXCR, keeping a single row per CDR3 protein. The sample records some 760,000 distinct CDR3 sequences, 20% to 25% being singletons. The same sample was also used in a study of T cells of mothers and their children.

The rearrangement links TRBV28 to TRBJ2-5; D assignment may be TRBD1 or TRBD2 (5 bases each). The TCR comes from a boy younger than 18 in good health. Sample: blood. As DNA, the CDR3 is TGTGCCAGCAGTTCCCGGGACGGCGACCAAGAGACCCAGTACTTC. It encodes CASSSRDGDQETQYF.